The sequence of this T cell receptor (beta chain) was determined in a study of blood T cell repertoires in COVID-19. The data were produced by immunoSEQ multiplex PCR, yet TCRdb's version contains in-frame clones alone and is incomplete. The sample yields 200,000 to 250,000 clones, around 83% seen once. The V gene's germline CDR1 is GTSNPN and CDR2 SVGIG (reference sequence). This CDR3 spans 16 amino acids. The V gene end was trimmed by 3 bases and the J gene end by 7 bases; junction bases not matched to a gene: 11. The chain recombines TRBV30 with TRBJ1-6; 8 bases line up with TRBD1. The specimen sequenced was peripheral blood. The sequence came from a man in his fifties or sixties who had recovered from COVID-19. This chain's CDR3 is CAWRETGELWNSPLHF. CDR3 nucleotides: TGTGCCTGGAGAGAGACAGGGGAACTTTGGAATTCACCCCTCCACTTT.